This passage covers 29 T cell receptor beta chains from one sample sequenced in a study of blood T cell repertoires in COVID-19. The table came from immunoSEQ multiplex PCR; TCRdb's copy has only in-frame clones and leaves some out. The repertoire includes approximately 150,000 clones, about 87% of them detected once, and roughly 2.5% sits in the top ten. Sequencing used peripheral blood. The source is a human donor with COVID-19, enrolled during active disease. The donor label of this sample is uncertain.

The chain carries TRBV11-3 and TRBJ2-7; TRBD2 is a possible D gene (6 bases). Trimming removed 1 base from V and 3 bases from J, with 10 bases in between. In germline, CDR1 is SGHNT, CDR2 YENEEA. The CDR3 runs to 14 residues. The CDR3 DNA reads TGTGCCAGCAGCTTAGTTACTAGCCACTACGAGCAGTACTTC. Translating gives CASSLVTSHYEQYF.

The chain employs TRBV12-3 or TRBV12-4 and TRBJ1-4; maybe TRBD1 (6 bases). V was shortened by 7 bases and J by 8 bases, with 14 bases between the two germline ends. The CDR3 loop spans 13 amino acids. CDR3 sequence (DNA): TGTGCCAGCACGTTACAGGGACCGGAAAAACTGTTTTTT. It yields the protein CASTLQGPEKLFF.

The chain uses TRBV7-6 and TRBJ1-6; D is perhaps TRBD1 (5 bases). This CDR3 spans 16 amino acids. The ends were cut back, 0 bases at V and 5 bases at J, with 11 bases in the middle. Germline CDR1 and CDR2: SGHVS and FNYEAQ. The CDR3 sequence: CASSLARVRDNSPLHF. CDR3 DNA sequence: TGTGCCAGCAGCTTAGCGCGTGTCAGGGATAATTCACCCCTCCACTTT.

V usage is TRBV5-5 and J usage is TRBJ2-7, with 8 bases identical to TRBD1. Germline V gives CDR1 SGHKS, CDR2 YYEKEE (reference sequence). This CDR3 spans 15 amino acids. The J segment lost 2 bases and the V segment lost 3 bases, leaving 7 bases of the junction unmatched. As DNA, the CDR3 is TGTGCCAGCAGCTCAGGAAGGACAGGGACCTACGAGCAGTACTTC. Translated: CASSSGRTGTYEQYF.

In its sample, this clone was seen once. This chain links TRBV7-3 with TRBJ2-1; 13 bases map to TRBD2. Per the germline V gene, CDR1 is SGHTA and CDR2 is FQGTGA. This CDR3 region has 15 residues. V shed 4 bases and J 8 bases; nucleotides not matched to a gene: 5. The CDR3 loop is CASSYRTSGSDEQFF. In nucleotides, the CDR3 is TGTGCCAGCAGCTATCGGACTAGCGGGAGTGATGAGCAGTTCTTC.

This chain links TRBV9 with TRBJ1-2, with D possibly being TRBD1 (5 bases). The CDR3 contains 15 residues. Germline V CDR1 and CDR2: SGDLS, YYNGEE. Trimming left V 0 bases short and J 2 bases short, with 11 bases between. The CDR3 protein is CASSVGGAGNYGYTF. In DNA form, the CDR3 reads TGTGCCAGCAGCGTAGGTGGGGCGGGGAACTATGGCTACACCTTC.

V is TRBV29-1 and J is TRBJ2-5, with 12 nucleotides matching TRBD1. J gave up 5 bases and V 7 bases, and 5 bases lay outside the gene matches. The CDR3 is made up of 13 amino acids. The germline CDR1 and CDR2 sequences are SQVTM and ANQGSEA. The CDR3 sequence: CSAGTGGVETQYF. CDR3 sequence (DNA): TGCAGCGCCGGGACAGGGGGCGTGGAGACCCAGTACTTC.

The rearrangement links TRBV3-1 (or the pseudogene TRBV3-2) to TRBJ1-1, with D possibly TRBD1 on 5 matching bases. The V gene lost 1 base and the J gene lost 4 bases, with 10 bases spanning the gap. CDR3 size: 14 residues. The germline gives CDR1 LGHDT, CDR2 YNNKEL (reference sequence). Written as DNA, the CDR3 is TGTGCCAGCAGCCAAGCTTGGGGGGGCACTGAAGCTTTCTTT. Its protein is CASSQAWGGTEAFF.

This clone has only a few counts. V and J are TRBV6-5 and TRBJ1-6, with 7 positions matching TRBD1. J lost 6 bases, V lost 3 bases, and 5 bases had no gene match. CDR1 is MNHEY, CDR2 SVGAGI, per germline. The CDR3 covers 15 residues. CDR3 protein: CASSYWDRPNSPLHF. The CDR3 nucleotides read TGTGCCAGCAGTTATTGGGACAGACCTAATTCACCCCTCCACTTT.

This clone appeared once. The chain uses TRBV29-1 and TRBJ1-1; D not resolved. CDR1 and CDR2 (germline): SQVTM, ANQGSEA. V was cut by 7 bases and J by 1 base, with 13 bases left in between. The CDR3 is made up of 13 amino acids. The chain's CDR3 is CSARRVQNTEAFF. CDR3 DNA: TGCAGCGCCCGACGGGTACAGAACACTGAAGCTTTCTTT. The full variable domain, in which reference TRBV29-1 and TRBJ1-1 provide the parts outside the CDR3, is SAVISQKPSRDICQRGTSLTIQCQVDSQVTMMFWYRQQPGQSLTLIATANQGSEATYESGFVIDKFPISRPNLTFSTLTVSNMSPEDSSIYLCSARRVQNTEAFFGQGTRLTVV.

This clone was observed a few times. The V and J genes are TRBV7-3 and TRBJ2-1; 9 bases match TRBD2. In germline, CDR1 is SGHTA, CDR2 FQGTGA. J gave up 2 bases and V 2 bases, and 4 bases lay outside the gene matches. CDR3 length: 16 residues. The CDR3 protein is CASSLSLAGPYNEQFF. CDR3 coding DNA: TGTGCCAGCAGCTTATCCCTAGCGGGGCCCTACAATGAGCAGTTCTTC.

The chain joins TRBV30 to TRBJ1-4, with a tentative D call TRBD1 (5 bases). The germline CDR1 and CDR2 sequences are GTSNPN and SVGIG (reference sequence). V was clipped by 4 bases and J by 11 bases, with 20 bases between them. The CDR3 has 14 amino acids. DNA for the CDR3: TGTGCCTGGACAGCCGGGACTCTTCGAAGGAAACTGTTTTTT. Amino acids: CAWTAGTLRRKLFF.

This chain connects TRBV6-5 to TRBJ2-7; 10 bases line up with TRBD2. The V segment lost 5 bases and the J segment 3 bases; nucleotides outside the gene matches: 7. From germline, CDR1 is MNHEY and CDR2 SVGAGI. CDR3 length equals 15 residues. Here the CDR3 reads CASSPTSGLDYEQYF. For the CDR3, the DNA is TGTGCCAGCAGTCCGACTAGCGGGTTGGACTACGAGCAGTACTTC.

The CDR3 loop is CASGEGLAGGEQFF. In DNA, the CDR3 is TGTGCCAGCGGTGAGGGACTAGCGGGAGGGGAGCAGTTCTTC. The J gene is TRBJ2-1, the V gene TRBV7-3; 16 bases align to TRBD2. This CDR3 is built from 14 residues. V trimming: 8 bases; J trimming: 10 bases; junction bases outside the gene matches: 5. Germline values: CDR1 SGHTA, CDR2 FQGTGA.

The sample holds a few counts of this clone. The rearrangement links TRBV7-9 to TRBJ2-7; 11 nucleotides line up with TRBD1. The germline CDR1 and CDR2 sequences are SEHNR and FQNEAQ (reference sequence). J was trimmed by 2 bases and V by 1 base; bases with no gene match: 10. The CDR3 has 18 residues. The CDR3 region is CASSLVPRPGQGAYEQYF. The CDR3, as DNA: TGTGCCAGCAGCTTAGTTCCCCGTCCGGGACAGGGGGCCTACGAGCAGTACTTC.

This clone was seen once. The V and J genes are TRBV11-3 and TRBJ1-2; 7 bases map to TRBD1. Unmatched junction bases numbered 9, after V lost 5 bases and J lost 6 bases. This CDR3 is built from 14 residues. Germline CDR1 and CDR2: SGHNT and YENEEA. CDR3 sequence: CASSRNRGDHGYTF. The CDR3 DNA reads as TGTGCCAGCAGCCGAAACAGGGGTGATCATGGCTACACCTTC. The entire variable domain, with the rest obtained from reference TRBV11-3 and TRBJ1-2, is as follows: EAGVVQSPRYKIIEKKQPVAFWCNPISGHNTLYWYLQNLGQGPELLIRYENEEAVDDSQLPKDRFSAERLKGVDSTLKIQPAELGDSAVYLCASSRNRGDHGYTFGSGTRLTVV.

The V call is TRBV6-2 or TRBV6-3, the J call TRBJ1-5, with D maybe TRBD1 (5 bases). V shed 5 bases and J shed 2 bases, with 16 bases lying between them. The CDR3 loop spans 16 amino acids. Germline CDR1 reads MNHEY; CDR2 reads SVGEGT. The CDR3 DNA reads TGTGCCAGCAGTGGACCCGCCGGGGGTGGCAATCAGCCCCAGCATTTT. This gives the protein CASSGPAGGGNQPQHF.

The V and J genes are TRBV5-4 and TRBJ1-1; TRBD1 is a possible D gene (5 bases). Germline CDR1 SGHNT, CDR2 YYREEE (reference sequence). Trimming shortened V by 4 bases and J by 8 bases, and 15 bases separated the two germline ends. The CDR3 length is 13 residues. This chain's CDR3 is CASSRMGGSEAFF. In DNA form, the CDR3 reads TGTGCCAGCAGCCGAATGGGGGGGTCGGAAGCTTTCTTT.

J is TRBJ2-7 and V is TRBV10-3, with TRBD1 as a possible D gene (6 bases). Trimming took off 0 bases at V and 1 base at J, with 7 bases between the two ends. The CDR3 runs 14 residues. The germline V gene has CDR1 ENHRY and CDR2 SYGVKD. CDR3 in amino acids: CAISESTGSYEQYF. DNA of the CDR3: TGTGCCATCAGTGAGTCGACAGGTTCCTACGAGCAGTACTTC.

The chain recombines TRBV5-1 with TRBJ1-1; D may be TRBD1 (6 bases). The CDR3 is 15 amino acids. Germline V lookup: CDR1 SGHRS, CDR2 YFSETQ. Between the trimmed V and J ends, which lost 0 bases and 2 bases, there was a span of 11 bases. CDR3 sequence: CASSLARTDNTEAFF. CDR3 DNA sequence: TGCGCCAGCAGCTTGGCCAGGACAGACAACACTGAAGCTTTCTTT.

For this clone: The same CDR3 is also encoded by other DNA sequences in this sample. The rearrangement uses TRBV12-3 or TRBV12-4 and TRBJ1-2; no clear D. This CDR3 region has 12 residues. Trimming shortened V by 3 bases and J by 7 bases, and 9 bases separated the two germline ends. CDR3 sequence: CASSLAGGGYTF. CDR3 nucleotide sequence: TGTGCCAGCAGTTTGGCGGGTGGTGGCTACACCTTC.

The chain recombines TRBV18 with TRBJ2-7, with 7 bases aligning to TRBD2. The CDR3 sequence is 13 residues long. The V segment lost 4 bases and the J segment 6 bases; nucleotides outside the gene matches: 6. Germline V gene lookup returns CDR1 KGHSH and CDR2 LQKENI. The CDR3 is CASSRGGEGEQYF. DNA for the CDR3: TGTGCCAGCTCACGGGGGGGTGAGGGCGAGCAGTACTTC. Full variable domain (outside the CDR3, taken from reference TRBV18 and TRBJ2-7): NAGVMQNPRHLVRRRGQEARLRCSPMKGHSHVYWYRQLPEEGLKFMVYLQKENIIDESGMPKERFSAEFPKEGPSILRIQQVVRGDSAAYFCASSRGGEGEQYFGPGTRLTVT.

The chain employs TRBV5-4 and TRBJ1-1; D remains unclear. Trimming shortened V by 0 bases and J by 1 base, and 7 bases separated the two germline ends. The V gene's germline CDR1 is SGHNT and CDR2 YYREEE (reference sequence). This CDR3 region has 14 residues. CDR3 bases: TGTGCCAGCAGCTTGGGGGCAGAGAACACTGAAGCTTTCTTT. This encodes CASSLGAENTEAFF.

This clone was counted between two and nine times. The rearrangement links TRBV25-1 to TRBJ1-4; TRBD1 is a possible D gene (5 bases). The V end lost 0 bases, the J end lost 2 bases, and 7 bases lay between the germline ends. The CDR3 sequence is 15 residues long. Germline lookup yields CDR1 MGHDK and CDR2 SYGVNS. CDR3 coding DNA: TGTGCCAGCAGTGAATACCGGGGGACTAATGAAAAACTGTTTTTT. It is translated as CASSEYRGTNEKLFF.

This clone was detected once. CDR3: CASRLTSAHQETQYF. The CDR3 DNA sequence: TGTGCCAGTCGTCTTACTAGCGCCCACCAAGAGACCCAGTACTTC. The chain carries TRBV19 and TRBJ2-5, with TRBD2 identical over 7 bases. Germline trimming cut 8 bases from V and 0 bases from J; bases unmatched to any gene: 9. Germline CDR1 reads LNHDA; CDR2 reads SQIVND (reference sequence). This CDR3 comprises 15 residues.

This clone showed up just a few times. The chain couples TRBV10-1 to TRBJ2-2; 7 nucleotides line up with TRBD1. CDR1 and CDR2 (germline): WNHNN, SYGVQD (reference sequence). V lost 6 bases to trimming and J lost 1 base; unmatched junction nucleotides: 8. The CDR3 spans 16 residues. CDR3 in DNA: TGCGCCAGCAGCCCCCTGTGGACAGGGAACACCGGGGAGCTGTTTTTT. Protein sequence: CASSPLWTGNTGELFF.

The genes are TRBV6-1 and TRBJ1-3, with TRBD1 as a possible D gene (6 bases). Trimming removed 3 bases at V and 2 bases at J, with 11 bases between. The CDR3 extends over 15 amino acids. CDR1 is MNHNS, CDR2 SASEGT, per germline. The CDR3 DNA sequence: TGTGCCAGCAGTGAGTCGCAGGGGACTGGAAACACCATATATTTT. Translated, it gives CASSESQGTGNTIYF.

The V and J genes are TRBV30 and TRBJ1-2, with a weak D call TRBD1 (5 bases). Germline CDR1 GTSNPN, CDR2 SVGIG (reference sequence). Trimming took 0 bases from V and 7 from J, leaving 15 bases between them. This CDR3 is built from 14 residues. This CDR3 is CAWSVEAAGSGYTF. CDR3 in DNA: TGTGCCTGGAGTGTCGAGGCGGCAGGGTCTGGCTACACCTTC.

The chain carries TRBV5-4 and TRBJ2-5; 7 bases match TRBD1. This CDR3 is built from 13 residues. Per the germline V gene, CDR1 is SGHNT and CDR2 is YYREEE (reference sequence). The V gene end was trimmed by 5 bases and the J gene end by 2 bases; junction bases not matched to a gene: 3. The CDR3 spells CASSHRGQETQYF. The DNA of the CDR3 is TGTGCCAGCAGTCACAGGGGTCAAGAGACCCAGTACTTC.